This T cell receptor (beta chain) was captured in a study of CD8+ T cells in alopecia areata. At the level of the study: Tofacitinib dosing lasted 6 to 18 months, which was then followed by 6 months off drug.

RNA was extracted and reverse transcribed into cDNA as the sequencing template. Assay: immunoSEQ multiplex PCR; the TCRdb copy retains only in-frame clones and omits some. The sample contains about 120,000 clones, about 50% of which appear only once. Treatment meaning: oral pan-JAK inhibitor, 5-10 mg twice daily. As regards this clone: What it recognizes is unknown.

Trimming took 6 bases from V and 0 from J, leaving 8 bases between them. The CDR3 sequence is 12 residues long. CDR1 is SQVTM and CDR2 is ANQGSEA in the germline V gene. Overall study findings and caveats: Whether baseline CD8+ expansion is linked to response remains uncertain, given a single nonresponder.

This specimen consisted of CD4+ T cells sorted from blood, obtained at week 4, from a patient treated with tofacitinib. This sequence originates from a human donor with alopecia areata. This chain joins TRBV29-1 and TRBJ2-5; TRBD1 might be the D (6 bases). The CDR3 DNA reads as TGCAGCGTCCAGGGGTACCAAGAGACCCAGTACTTC. Translating gives CSVQGYQETQYF. Full variable domain (remainder filled in from reference TRBV29-1 and TRBJ2-5): SAVISQKPSRDICQRGTSLTIQCQVDSQVTMMFWYRQQPGQSLTLIATANQGSEATYESGFVIDKFPISRPNLTFSTLTVSNMSPEDSSIYLCSVQGYQETQYFGPGTRLLVL.